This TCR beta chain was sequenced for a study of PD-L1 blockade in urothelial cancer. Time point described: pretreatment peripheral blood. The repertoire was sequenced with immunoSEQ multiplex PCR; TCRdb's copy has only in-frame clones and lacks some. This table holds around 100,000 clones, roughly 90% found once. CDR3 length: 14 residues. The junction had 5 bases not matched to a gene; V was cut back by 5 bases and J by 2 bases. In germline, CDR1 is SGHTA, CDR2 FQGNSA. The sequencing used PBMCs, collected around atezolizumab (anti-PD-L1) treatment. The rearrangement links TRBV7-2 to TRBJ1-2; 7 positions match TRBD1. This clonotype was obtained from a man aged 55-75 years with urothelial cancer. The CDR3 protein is CASSRAGGNYGYTF. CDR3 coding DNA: TGTGCCAGCAGCAGGGCAGGGGGAAACTATGGCTACACCTTC.